Listed below are T cell receptor beta chains from one sample, sequenced in a study of shared clonotypes between healthy human individuals. TCRdb's copy holds only in-frame clones and misses some; the assay was immunoSEQ multiplex PCR. The sample lists 850,000 to 1,200,000 clones, approximately 76% occurring once. Sequenced input: memory CD4+ T cells sorted from blood. The receptors originated from a man aged 18 to 29 in good health. Each CDR3 is given with its conserved first and last residue. D genes are given only for firm matches. Rows give clone size only sometimes, using once, few, many, or a class for an expanded clone.

J gene	clone size	D gene	V gene	CDR3 protein	CDR3 DNA
TRBJ2-5	few	-	TRBV5-6	CASSGGGFRQETQYF	TGTGCCAGCAGCGGGGGGGGCTTCCGCCAAGAGACCCAGTACTTC
TRBJ1-5	-	TRBD1	TRBV7-2	CASSLLQGAQGAQHF	TGTGCCAGCAGCTTACTACAGGGGGCGCAGGGGGCCCAGCATTTT
TRBJ2-2	-	-	TRBV15	CATSRDQTGGYTGELFF	TGTGCCACCAGCAGAGATCAGACAGGTGGATACACCGGGGAGCTGTTTTTT
TRBJ2-3	-	TRBD2	TRBV6-6	CASNLLAGVTDTQYF	TGTGCCAGCAATTTACTAGCGGGAGTCACAGATACGCAGTATTTT
TRBJ2-7	-	-	TRBV6-1	CASSPEGGVGYEQYF	TGTGCCAGCAGTCCCGAGGGGGGGGTAGGATACGAGCAGTACTTC
TRBJ1-3	-	-	TRBV9	CASSNTGSSSGNTIYF	TGTGCCAGCAGCAATACAGGATCCTCCTCTGGAAACACCATATATTTT
TRBJ2-7	-	-	TRBV6-1	CASSVHGTPSYEQYF	TGTGCCAGCAGTGTCCACGGGACTCCCTCCTACGAGCAGTACTTC
TRBJ1-5	-	-	TRBV13	CASSLRAGGNQPQHF	TGTGCCAGCAGCTTAAGGGCGGGTGGAAATCAGCCCCAGCATTTT
TRBJ2-3	-	-	TRBV30	CAWTLANTDTQYF	TGTGCCTGGACTCTGGCAAACACAGATACGCAGTATTTT
TRBJ1-3	-	-	TRBV30	CAWRTPGSGNTIYF	TGTGCCTGGAGAACGCCAGGGTCTGGAAACACCATATATTTT
TRBJ1-2	-	-	TRBV6-6	CASSYPGASYGYTF	TGTGCCAGCAGTTACCCCGGGGCGAGCTATGGCTACACCTTC
TRBJ1-3	-	-	TRBV5-1	CASSLDGGTGNTIYF	TGCGCCAGCAGCTTGGATGGGGGCACCGGAAACACCATATATTTT
TRBJ2-3	-	-	TRBV30	CAWSSGAATSTDTQYF	TGTGCCTGGAGCTCAGGGGCGGCAACTAGCACAGATACGCAGTATTTT
TRBJ2-7	-	TRBD1	TRBV6-1	CASGGRQGQYEQYF	TGTGCCAGCGGGGGGAGACAGGGGCAATACGAGCAGTACTTC
TRBJ2-1	-	TRBD2	TRBV7-2	CASSRRTSTEQFF	TGTGCCAGCAGCCGGCGGACTAGCACTGAGCAGTTCTTC
TRBJ2-7	-	TRBD2	TRBV7-2	CASSPGGTSFSYEQYF	TGTGCCAGCAGCCCCGGGGGGACTAGCTTTTCCTACGAGCAGTACTTC
TRBJ2-6	-	-	TRBV7-9	CASSPIPSLGSGANVLTF	TGTGCCAGCAGCCCTATACCGTCGCTGGGTTCTGGGGCCAACGTCCTGACTTTC
TRBJ1-2	-	TRBD1	TRBV7-8	CAVDRGSIGGYTF	TGTGCCGTTGACAGGGGCTCTATCGGCGGCTACACCTTC
TRBJ2-1	-	TRBD2	TRBV19	CASSSKSGGGKNEQFF	TGTGCCAGTAGTTCGAAGAGCGGGGGGGGGAAGAATGAGCAGTTCTTC
TRBJ1-2	-	-	TRBV25-1	CASSLGRKDYGYTF	TGTGCCAGCAGTCTCGGACGGAAGGACTATGGCTACACCTTC
TRBJ1-6	-	-	TRBV19	CAISRTAGNSPLHF	TGTGCCATCAGTCGGACAGCGGGTAATTCACCCCTCCACTTT
TRBJ1-2	-	-	TRBV19	CASSVQGPGGYTF	TGTGCCAGTAGTGTACAGGGTCCAGGAGGCTACACCTTC
TRBJ2-3	-	TRBD2	TRBV5-1	CASSLLAGVGTDTQYF	TGCGCCAGCAGCTTACTAGCGGGGGTTGGCACAGATACGCAGTATTTT
TRBJ2-7	-	TRBD2	TRBV10-3	CAIFIAGTHEQYF	TGTGCCATCTTCATAGCGGGTACCCACGAGCAGTACTTC
TRBJ1-5	-	TRBD1	TRBV28	CASSFGQGWGNQPQHF	TGTGCCAGCAGTTTTGGACAGGGTTGGGGCAATCAGCCCCAGCATTTT
TRBJ2-5	-	TRBD2	TRBV6-1	CASSEAGRAALLTWETQYF	TGTGCCAGCAGTGAAGCGGGGAGGGCGGCCCTCCTTACGTGGGAGACCCAGTACTTC
TRBJ1-2	-	-	TRBV30	CAWSRQLNYGYTF	TGTGCCTGGAGTAGACAGCTCAACTATGGCTACACCTTC
TRBJ2-7	-	TRBD2	TRBV5-6	CASSLLAGGPYEQYF	TGTGCCAGCAGCTTACTAGCGGGAGGGCCATACGAGCAGTACTTC
TRBJ2-5	-	TRBD2	TRBV9	CASSEAGVGETQYF	TGTGCCAGCAGCGAAGCGGGGGTAGGCGAGACCCAGTACTTC
TRBJ1-5	-	TRBD1	TRBV29-1	CSVQGANQPQHF	TGCAGCGTCCAGGGGGCCAATCAGCCCCAGCATTTT
TRBJ2-1	-	-	TRBV5-1	CASSYGGVNEQFF	TGCGCCAGCAGCTACGGAGGCGTCAATGAGCAGTTCTTC
TRBJ1-1	-	TRBD1	TRBV7-2	CASSGDYRGRAFF	TGTGCCAGCAGCGGGGACTACAGGGGTAGAGCTTTCTTT
TRBJ1-5	few	-	TRBV19	CASSSWGLGQPQHF	TGTGCCAGTAGTAGTTGGGGGTTAGGACAGCCCCAGCATTTT
TRBJ1-3	-	-	TRBV6-6	CASRVEGSGNTIYF	TGTGCCAGCAGGGTAGAGGGATCTGGAAACACCATATATTTT
TRBJ1-5	few	-	TRBV2	CASRDDSNQPQHF	TGTGCCAGCAGAGACGACAGCAATCAGCCCCAGCATTTT
TRBJ1-6	-	TRBD1	TRBV27	CASRPKDRLDNSPLHF	TGTGCCAGCAGACCAAAGGACAGGCTAGATAATTCACCCCTCCACTTT
TRBJ1-3	-	-	TRBV6-1	CASSDYRISGNTIYF	TGTGCCAGCAGTGATTACAGGATCTCTGGAAACACCATATATTTT
TRBJ2-7	-	-	TRBV7-2	CASSLGPLAYEQYF	TGTGCCAGCAGCTTAGGGCCTCTCGCCTACGAGCAGTACTTC
TRBJ2-1	-	-	TRBV5-1	CASSFSSRVDEQFF	TGCGCCAGCAGCTTTTCCTCAAGGGTCGATGAGCAGTTCTTC